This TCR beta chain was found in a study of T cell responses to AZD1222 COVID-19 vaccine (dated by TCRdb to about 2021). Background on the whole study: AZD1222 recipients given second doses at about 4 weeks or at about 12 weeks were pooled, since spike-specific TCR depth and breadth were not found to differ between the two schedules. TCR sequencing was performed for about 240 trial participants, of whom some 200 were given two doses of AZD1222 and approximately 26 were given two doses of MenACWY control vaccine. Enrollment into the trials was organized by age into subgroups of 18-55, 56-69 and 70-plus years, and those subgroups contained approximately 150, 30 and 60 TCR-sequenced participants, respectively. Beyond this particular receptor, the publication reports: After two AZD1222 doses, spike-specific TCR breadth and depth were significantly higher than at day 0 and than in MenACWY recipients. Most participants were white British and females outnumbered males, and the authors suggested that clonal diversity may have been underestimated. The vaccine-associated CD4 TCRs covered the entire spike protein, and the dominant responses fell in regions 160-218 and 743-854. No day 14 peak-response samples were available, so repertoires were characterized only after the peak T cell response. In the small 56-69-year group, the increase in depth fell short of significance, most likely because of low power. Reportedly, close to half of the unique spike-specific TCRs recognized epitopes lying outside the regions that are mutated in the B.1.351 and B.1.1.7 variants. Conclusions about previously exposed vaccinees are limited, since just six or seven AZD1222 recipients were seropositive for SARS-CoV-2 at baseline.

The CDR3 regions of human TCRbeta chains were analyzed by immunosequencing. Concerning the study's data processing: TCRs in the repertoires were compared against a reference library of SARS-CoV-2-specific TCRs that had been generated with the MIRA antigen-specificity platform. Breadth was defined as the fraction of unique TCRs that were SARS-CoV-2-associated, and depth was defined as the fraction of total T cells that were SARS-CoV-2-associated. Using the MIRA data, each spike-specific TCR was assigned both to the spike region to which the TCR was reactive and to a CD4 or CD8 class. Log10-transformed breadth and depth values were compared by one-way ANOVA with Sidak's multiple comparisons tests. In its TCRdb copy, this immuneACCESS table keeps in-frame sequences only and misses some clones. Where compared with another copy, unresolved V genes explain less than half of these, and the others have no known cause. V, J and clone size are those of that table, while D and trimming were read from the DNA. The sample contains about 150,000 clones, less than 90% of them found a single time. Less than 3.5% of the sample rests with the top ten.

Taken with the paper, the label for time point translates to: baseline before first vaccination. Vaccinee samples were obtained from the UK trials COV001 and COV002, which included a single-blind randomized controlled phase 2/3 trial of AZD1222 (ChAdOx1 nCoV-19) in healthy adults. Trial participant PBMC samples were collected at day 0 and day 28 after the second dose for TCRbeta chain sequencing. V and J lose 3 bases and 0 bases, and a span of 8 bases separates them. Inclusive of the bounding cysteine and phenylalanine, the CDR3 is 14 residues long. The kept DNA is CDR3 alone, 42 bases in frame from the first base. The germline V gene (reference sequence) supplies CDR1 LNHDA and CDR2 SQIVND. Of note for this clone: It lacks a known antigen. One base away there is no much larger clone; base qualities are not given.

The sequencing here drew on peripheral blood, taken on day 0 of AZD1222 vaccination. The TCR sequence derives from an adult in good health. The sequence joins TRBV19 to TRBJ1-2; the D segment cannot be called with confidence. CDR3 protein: CASSIRPSNYGYTF. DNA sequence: TGTGCCAGTAGTATTCGCCCCTCTAACTATGGCTACACCTTC.